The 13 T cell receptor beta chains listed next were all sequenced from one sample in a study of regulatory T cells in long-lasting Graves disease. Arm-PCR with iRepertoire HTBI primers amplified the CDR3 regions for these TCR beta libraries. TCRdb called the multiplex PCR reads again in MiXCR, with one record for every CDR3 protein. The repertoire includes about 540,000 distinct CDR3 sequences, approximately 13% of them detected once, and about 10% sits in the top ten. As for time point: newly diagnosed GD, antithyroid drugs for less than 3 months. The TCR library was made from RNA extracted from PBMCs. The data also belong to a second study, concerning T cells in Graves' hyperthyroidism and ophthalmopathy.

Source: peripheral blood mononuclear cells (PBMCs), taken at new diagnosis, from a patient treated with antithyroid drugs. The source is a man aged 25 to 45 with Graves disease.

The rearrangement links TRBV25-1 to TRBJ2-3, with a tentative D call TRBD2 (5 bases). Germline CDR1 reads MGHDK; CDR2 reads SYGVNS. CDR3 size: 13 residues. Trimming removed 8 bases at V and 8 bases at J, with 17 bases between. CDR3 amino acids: CASQGYRGGTQYF. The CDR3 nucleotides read TGTGCCAGCCAAGGGTACCGGGGTGGTACGCAGTATTTT.

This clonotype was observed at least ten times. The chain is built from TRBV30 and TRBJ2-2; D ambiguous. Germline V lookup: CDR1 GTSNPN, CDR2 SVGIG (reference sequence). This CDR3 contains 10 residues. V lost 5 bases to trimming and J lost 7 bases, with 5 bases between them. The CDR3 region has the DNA TGTGCCTGGGGGGTCGGGGAGCTGTTTTTT. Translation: CAWGVGELFF.

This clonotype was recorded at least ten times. CDR3 DNA: TGCGCCAGCAGCTTGGAGATAAGATATGGCTACACCTTC. It translates to CASSLEIRYGYTF. This sequence joins TRBV5-1 and TRBJ1-2; D gene unclear. V was clipped by 0 bases and J by 5 bases, with 8 bases between them. The CDR3 contains 13 residues. Germline loops: CDR1 SGHRS, CDR2 YFSETQ.

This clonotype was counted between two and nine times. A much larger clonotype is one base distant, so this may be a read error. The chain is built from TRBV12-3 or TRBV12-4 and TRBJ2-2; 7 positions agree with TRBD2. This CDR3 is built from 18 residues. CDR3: CASSPPAVAGFSTEELFF. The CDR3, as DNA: TGTGCCAGCAGCCCCCCGGCTGTAGCGGGTTTTAGCACCGAGGAGCTGTTTTTT.

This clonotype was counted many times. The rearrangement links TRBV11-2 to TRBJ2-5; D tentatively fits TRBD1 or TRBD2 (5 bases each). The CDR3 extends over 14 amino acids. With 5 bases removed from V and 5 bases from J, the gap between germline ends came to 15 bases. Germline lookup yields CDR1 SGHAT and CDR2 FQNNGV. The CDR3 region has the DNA TGTGCCAGCAGCCTGAGGGTGGGGGAGGAGACCCAGTACTTC. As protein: CASSLRVGEETQYF.

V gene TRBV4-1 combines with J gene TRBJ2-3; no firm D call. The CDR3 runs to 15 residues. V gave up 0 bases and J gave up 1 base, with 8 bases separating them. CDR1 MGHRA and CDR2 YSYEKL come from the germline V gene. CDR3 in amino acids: CASSQEYSRTDTQYF. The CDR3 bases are TGCGCCAGCAGCCAAGAATACAGCCGCACAGATACGCAGTATTTT.

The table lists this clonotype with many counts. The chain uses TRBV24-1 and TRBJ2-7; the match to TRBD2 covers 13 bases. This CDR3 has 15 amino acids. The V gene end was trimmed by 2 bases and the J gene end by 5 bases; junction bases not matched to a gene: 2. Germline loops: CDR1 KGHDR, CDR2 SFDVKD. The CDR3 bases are TGTGCCACCAGTGATTCGGGACTAGCGGGACACGAGCAGTACTTC. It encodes CATSDSGLAGHEQYF.

The CDR3 nucleotides read TGTGCCAGCAGTGCCGAGGGCGACAGCTCCTACAATGAGCAGTTCTTC. Translating it yields CASSAEGDSSYNEQFF. V is TRBV9 and J is TRBJ2-1; D is perhaps TRBD1 or TRBD2 (5 bases each). Germline CDR1 SGDLS, CDR2 YYNGEE. Trimming removed 5 bases at V and 0 bases at J, with 15 bases between. This CDR3 comprises 16 residues. The full variable domain, completed using reference TRBV9 and TRBJ2-1, is DSGVTQTPKHLITATGQRVTLRCSPRSGDLSVYWYQQSLDQGLQFLIQYYNGEERAKGNILERFSAQQFPDLHSELNLSSLELGDSALYFCASSAEGDSSYNEQFFGPGTRLTVL.

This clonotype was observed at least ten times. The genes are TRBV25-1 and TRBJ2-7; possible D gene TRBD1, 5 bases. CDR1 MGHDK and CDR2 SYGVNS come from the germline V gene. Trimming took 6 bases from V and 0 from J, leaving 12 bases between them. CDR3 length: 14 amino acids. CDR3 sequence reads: CASSQGHSSYEQYF. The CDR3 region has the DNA TGTGCCAGCAGCCAGGGCCATAGCTCCTACGAGCAGTACTTC.

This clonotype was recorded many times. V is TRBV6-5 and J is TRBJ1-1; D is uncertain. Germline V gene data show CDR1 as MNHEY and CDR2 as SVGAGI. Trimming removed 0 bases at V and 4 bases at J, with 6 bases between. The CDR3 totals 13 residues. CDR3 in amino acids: CASSYSSSTEAFF. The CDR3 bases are TGTGCCAGCAGTTACTCGTCGAGCACTGAAGCTTTCTTT.

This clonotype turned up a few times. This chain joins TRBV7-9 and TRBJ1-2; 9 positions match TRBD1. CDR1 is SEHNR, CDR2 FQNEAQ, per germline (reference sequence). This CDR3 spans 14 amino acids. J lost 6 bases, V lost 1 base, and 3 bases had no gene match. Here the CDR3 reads CASSLGTGANGYTF. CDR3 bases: TGTGCCAGCAGCTTAGGGACAGGGGCGAATGGCTACACCTTC.

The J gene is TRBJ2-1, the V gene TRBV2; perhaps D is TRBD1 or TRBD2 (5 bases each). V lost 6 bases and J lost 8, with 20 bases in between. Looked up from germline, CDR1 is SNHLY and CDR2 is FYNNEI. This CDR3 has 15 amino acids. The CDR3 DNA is TGTGCCAGCAGCATTAATCCGGGACCACCGGATGAGCAGTTCTTC. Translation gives CASSINPGPPDEQFF.

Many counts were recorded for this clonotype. The CDR3 loop reads CSATSDRASADTQYF. The CDR3 coding sequence is TGCAGTGCAACTTCGGACAGGGCGAGTGCAGATACGCAGTATTTT. The J gene is TRBJ2-3, the V gene TRBV20-1; TRBD1 matches at 8 bases. Trimming cost V 6 bases and J 4 bases; bases outside gene matches: 12. This CDR3 region has 15 residues. Germline assignment: CDR1 DFQATT and CDR2 SNEGSKA (reference sequence).